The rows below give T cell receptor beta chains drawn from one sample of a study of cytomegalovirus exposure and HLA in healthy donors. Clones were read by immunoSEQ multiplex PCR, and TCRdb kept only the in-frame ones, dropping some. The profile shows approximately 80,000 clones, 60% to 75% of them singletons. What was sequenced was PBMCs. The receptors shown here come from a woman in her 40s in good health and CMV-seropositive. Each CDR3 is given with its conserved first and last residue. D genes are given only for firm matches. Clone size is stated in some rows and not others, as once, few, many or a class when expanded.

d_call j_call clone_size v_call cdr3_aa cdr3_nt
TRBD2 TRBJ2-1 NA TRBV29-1 CSVLPGTSRYNEQFF TGCAGCGTGTTACCCGGGACTAGTAGGTACAATGAGCAGTTCTTC
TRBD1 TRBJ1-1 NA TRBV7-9 CASIAGGTMNTEAFF TGTGCCAGTATTGCAGGGGGAACGATGAACACTGAAGCTTTCTTT
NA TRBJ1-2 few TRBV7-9 CASSSPRGYGYTF TGTGCCAGCAGCTCCCCCAGAGGCTATGGCTACACCTTC
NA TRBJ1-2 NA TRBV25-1 CASSEFFLEGTNYGYTF TGTGCCAGCAGTGAGTTTTTTTTGGAGGGTACTAACTATGGCTACACCTTC
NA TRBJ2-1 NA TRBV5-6 CASSRAGGTRDEQFF TGTGCCAGCAGCCGTGCCGGCGGGACCCGGGATGAGCAGTTCTTC
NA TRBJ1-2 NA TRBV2 CASSVKQTYGYTF TGTGCCAGCAGTGTAAAACAGACCTATGGCTACACCTTC
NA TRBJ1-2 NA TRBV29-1 CSVDGTGSFNYGYTF TGCAGCGTTGACGGTACGGGAAGCTTTAACTATGGCTACACCTTC
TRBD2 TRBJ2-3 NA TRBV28 CASSHRRLAGAEDTQYF TGTGCCAGCAGCCATCGGAGGCTAGCGGGAGCGGAAGATACGCAGTATTTT
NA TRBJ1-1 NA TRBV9 CASNRESMNTEAFF TGTGCCAGCAACAGGGAAAGCATGAACACTGAAGCTTTCTTT
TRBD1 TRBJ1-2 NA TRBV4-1 CASSQGTTGYGYTF TGCGCCAGCAGCCAAGGGACGACAGGGTATGGCTACACCTTC
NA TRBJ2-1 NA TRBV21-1 CASSKESTSGSVLGEQFF TGTGCCAGCAGCAAAGAGTCGACTAGCGGGAGTGTCCTAGGTGAGCAGTTCTTC
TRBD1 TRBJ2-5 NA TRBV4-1 CASSQTGYQETQYF TGCGCCAGCAGCCAGACAGGGTACCAAGAGACCCAGTACTTC
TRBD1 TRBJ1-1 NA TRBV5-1 CASSLLPQGQGRRTEAFF TGCGCCAGCAGCTTGCTGCCGCAGGGACAGGGGAGGAGGACTGAAGCTTTCTTT
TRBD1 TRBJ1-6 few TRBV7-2 CASSLQGTGGNSPLHF TGTGCCAGCAGCTTACAGGGGACAGGGGGCAATTCACCCCTCCACTTT
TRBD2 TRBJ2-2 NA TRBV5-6 CASSLDLAGGPGELFF TGTGCCAGCAGCTTGGATCTAGCGGGGGGGCCCGGGGAGCTGTTTTTT
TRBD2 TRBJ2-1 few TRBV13 CASSLDTSGADNEQFF TGTGCCAGCAGCTTAGATACTAGCGGGGCGGACAATGAGCAGTTCTTC
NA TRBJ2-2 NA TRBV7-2 CASNLNWGAGELFF TGTGCCAGCAACCTTAACTGGGGGGCCGGGGAGCTGTTTTTT
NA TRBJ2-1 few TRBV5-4 CASSLSASDRNEQFF TGTGCCAGCAGCTTGTCTGCTAGCGATAGGAATGAGCAGTTCTTC
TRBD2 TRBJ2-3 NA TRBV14 CASSQDWGGTQYF TGTGCCAGCAGCCAAGACTGGGGGGGTACGCAGTATTTT
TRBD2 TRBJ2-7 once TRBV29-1 CSVEDSAGEPYEQYF TGCAGCGTTGAAGATTCAGCGGGAGAACCCTACGAGCAGTACTTC
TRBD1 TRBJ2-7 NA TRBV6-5 CASRNLGQSSYEQYF TGTGCCAGCAGAAACCTGGGACAGAGCTCCTACGAGCAGTACTTC
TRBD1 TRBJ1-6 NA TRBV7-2 CASSSTGGTNSPLHF TGTGCCAGCAGCTCGACAGGGGGCACTAATTCACCCCTCCACTTT
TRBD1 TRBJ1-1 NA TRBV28 CASRPGGSNTEAFF TGTGCCAGCAGGCCAGGGGGATCGAACACTGAAGCTTTCTTT
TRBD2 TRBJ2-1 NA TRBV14 CASSQTGLAGGSYNEQFF TGTGCCAGCAGCCAGACGGGACTAGCGGGAGGCTCCTACAATGAGCAGTTCTTC
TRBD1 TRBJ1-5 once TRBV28 CASMDRGDQPQHF TGTGCCAGCATGGACAGGGGAGATCAGCCCCAGCATTTT
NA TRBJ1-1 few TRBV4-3 CASSQDDGPVSGMNTEAFF TGCGCCAGCAGCCAAGATGACGGGCCGGTAAGCGGAATGAACACTGAAGCTTTCTTT
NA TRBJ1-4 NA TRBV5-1 CASSLGLGGLNEKLFF TGCGCCAGCAGCTTGGGTCTTGGCGGCCTGAATGAAAAACTGTTTTTT
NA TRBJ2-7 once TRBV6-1 CASSRSPEQYF TGTGCCAGCAGTCGGTCTCCCGAGCAGTACTTC
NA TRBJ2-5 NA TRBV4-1 CASSQLAEVRRETQYF TGCGCCAGCAGCCAACTCGCAGAGGTCCGAAGGGAGACCCAGTACTTC
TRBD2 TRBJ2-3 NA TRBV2 CASSRVAGAVDTQYF TGTGCCAGCAGTCGAGTAGCGGGGGCCGTAGATACGCAGTATTTT
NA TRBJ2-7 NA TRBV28 CASLLGRGSYEQYF TGTGCCAGCCTCTTGGGTCGGGGGAGCTACGAGCAGTACTTC
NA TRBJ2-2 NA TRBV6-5 CASSRQMNTGELFF TGTGCCAGCAGCCGACAGATGAACACCGGGGAGCTGTTTTTT
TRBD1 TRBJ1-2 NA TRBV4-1 CASSQGGGGYYGYTF TGCGCCAGCAGCCAAGGAGGAGGGGGCTACTATGGCTACACCTTC
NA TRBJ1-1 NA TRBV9 CASSVTVNTEAFF TGTGCCAGCAGCGTAACAGTTAACACTGAAGCTTTCTTT
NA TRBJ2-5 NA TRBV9 CASSVQGFEETQYF TGTGCCAGCAGCGTTCAGGGTTTTGAAGAGACCCAGTACTTC
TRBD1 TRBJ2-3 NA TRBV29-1 CSVEEVSGQGTDTQYF TGCAGCGTTGAAGAGGTTTCCGGACAGGGCACAGATACGCAGTATTTT
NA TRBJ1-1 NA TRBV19 CASADRYTEAFF TGTGCCAGTGCAGACAGATACACTGAAGCTTTCTTT
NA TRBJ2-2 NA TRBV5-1 CASSSRGGGTGELFF TGCGCCAGCAGCTCCCGGGGAGGGGGTACCGGGGAGCTGTTTTTT
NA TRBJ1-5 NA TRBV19 CASSIPQGGNQPQHF TGTGCCAGTAGTATTCCCCAGGGCGGAAATCAGCCCCAGCATTTT
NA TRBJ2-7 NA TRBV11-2 CASSLPRPLEEQYF TGTGCCAGCAGCTTACCTAGGCCTCTTGAAGAGCAGTACTTC
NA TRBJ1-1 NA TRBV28 CASSQDSMNTEAFF TGTGCCAGCAGTCAGGACAGTATGAACACTGAAGCTTTCTTT
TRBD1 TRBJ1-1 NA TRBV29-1 CSVHRDRNTEAFF TGCAGCGTCCACCGGGACAGGAACACTGAAGCTTTCTTT
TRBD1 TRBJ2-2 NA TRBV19 CASAQGEVNTGELFF TGTGCCAGTGCACAGGGGGAAGTGAACACCGGGGAGCTGTTTTTT
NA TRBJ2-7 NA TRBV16 CASSEGGGSSYEQYF TGTGCCAGCAGTGAGGGGGGAGGGTCATCCTACGAGCAGTACTTC
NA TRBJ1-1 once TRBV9 CASSARTGGPRDTEAFF TGTGCCAGCAGCGCTAGGACGGGGGGCCCACGGGACACTGAAGCTTTCTTT
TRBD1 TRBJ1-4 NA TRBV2 CASRDRVRSNEKLFF TGTGCCAGCAGGGACAGGGTCAGGTCTAATGAAAAACTGTTTTTT
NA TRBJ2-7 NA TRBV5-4 CASSLDGGGEQYF TGTGCCAGCAGCTTGGATGGAGGTGGAGAGCAGTACTTC
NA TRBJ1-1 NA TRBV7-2 CASSLRVPGGAFF TGTGCCAGCAGCTTACGAGTCCCGGGGGGAGCTTTCTTT
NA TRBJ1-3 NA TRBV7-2 CASSSTVGWGAGNTIYF TGTGCCAGCAGCTCTACGGTCGGTTGGGGCGCTGGAAACACCATATATTTT
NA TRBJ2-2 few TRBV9 CASSVAQVASLSTGELFF TGTGCCAGCAGCGTAGCACAGGTGGCATCCTTGTCCACCGGGGAGCTGTTTTTT
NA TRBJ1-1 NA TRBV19 CASSISRTENTEAFF TGTGCCAGTAGTATTTCACGGACAGAGAACACTGAAGCTTTCTTT
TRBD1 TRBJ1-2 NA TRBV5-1 CASRLGQESSGYTF TGCGCCAGCAGACTTGGACAGGAAAGTTCCGGCTACACCTTC